Listed here is a single TCR beta chain. The data derive from a study of blood T cell repertoires in COVID-19. Study-wide context: Samples came from the United States, Italy and Spain, spanning acute and convalescent COVID-19. PBMCs, B-cell-depleted T cells, or T cells were the source of the cDNA or gDNA that made up the material.

Original analysis: By means of reference gene primer amplification, nucleated cell counts were estimated. The method was immunoSEQ multiplex PCR; TCRdb's version includes in-frame clones alone and lacks a portion of them. From that table come the V and J calls and clone size; the DNA was used to work out D and trimming. The data show tens of thousands of clones, with 88% seen just once and about 5% held by the top ten. V lost 4 bases and J 2 bases, leaving 19 bases between the germline ends. CDR3 length equals 16 residues. Germline CDR1 is SGHRS and CDR2 is YFSETQ. The chain is built from TRBV5-1 and TRBJ2-7; D is unresolved. Sequencing was performed on peripheral blood. This TCR derives from a woman between 65 and 79 years old with active COVID-19. Here the CDR3 reads CASSLVPFGLTYEQYF. The CDR3 nucleotides read TGCGCCAGCAGCCTCGTCCCGTTCGGTTTGACCTACGAGCAGTACTTC.